This T cell receptor beta chain comes out of a study of cytomegalovirus exposure and HLA in healthy donors. The PCR employed 60 Vbeta primers together with 13 Jbeta primers. Sequenced by immunoSEQ multiplex PCR; TCRdb stores in-frame clones only, minus some. The profile shows about 110,000 clones, about four fifths of them singletons. General study results and limits: Sequencing depth across donors, presence/absence analyses assumed, was roughly uniform. A later analysis found common viral pathogens apparently linked to several of the most significant clusters. It is likely that the observed cluster of highly shared sequence variants was a sequencing artifact.

The V end lost 5 bases, the J end lost 0 bases, and 11 bases lay between the germline ends. The CDR3 is made up of 14 amino acids. Per germline, CDR1 LNHDA and CDR2 SQIVND (reference sequence). On this clone itself: The antigen is undetermined.

The chain recombines TRBV19 with TRBJ2-7; D is unresolved. The clonotype originates from a woman between 50 and 59 years old in good health and CMV-seropositive. Input material: PBMCs. CDR3 nucleotides: TGTGCCAGTAGTGCCCCCAGAAACTCCTACGAGCAGTACTTC. It codes for CASSAPRNSYEQYF.